These T cell receptor beta chains were read from a single sample in a study of T cells after yellow fever vaccination. TCRdb re-derived calls from the 5' RACE reads in MiXCR, one entry per CDR3 protein. This sample has 450,000 to 550,000 distinct CDR3 sequences, with around 21% found just once. The source material was PBMCs, sampled 15 days after the yellow fever booster vaccination. The source of these receptors is a man younger than 40 who received the YFV17D yellow fever vaccine. Both conserved end residues are part of each CDR3. D genes are given only for firm matches. The listing skips clone size in some rows; elsewhere it reads once, few, many or a size class.

TRBV6-1,-,-,TRBJ2-7,TGTGCCAGCAGCCCCGCGCCAGGAAACAGGGTGTACGAGCAGTACTTC,CASSPAPGNRVYEQYF
TRBV6-5,-,many,TRBJ2-1,TGTGCCAGCAGTTACTTAAATGAGCAGTTCTTC,CASSYLNEQFF
TRBV29-1,TRBD2,few,TRBJ2-2,TGCAGCGTTGGGCTAGCGGGAGGGCGTGTCACCGGGGAGCTGTTTTTT,CSVGLAGGRVTGELFF
TRBV10-1,-,-,TRBJ1-1,TGCGCCAGCGCCGCGTTAATGAACACTGAAGCTTTCTTT,CASAALMNTEAFF
TRBV10-3,-,-,TRBJ1-2,TGTGCCATCAGTGAAATAGGGGCACGTCCCGGCTACACCTTC,CAISEIGARPGYTF
TRBV20-1,TRBD1,-,TRBJ2-7,TGCAGTGCTAGCCCACAGGGGATCTCCTACGAGCAGTACTTC,CSASPQGISYEQYF
TRBV29-1,-,many,TRBJ1-5,TGCAGCGTTGCAGAGGTCCAGAATCAGCCCCAGCATTTT,CSVAEVQNQPQHF
TRBV4-3,-,-,TRBJ2-7,TGCGCCAGCAGCCAAGGACGAAGTGGAAAGCAGTACTTC,CASSQGRSGKQYF
TRBV25-1,TRBD1,-,TRBJ2-5,TGTGCCAGCAGGTCGGGACAGGGACGAGAGACCCAGTACTTC,CASRSGQGRETQYF
TRBV5-1,TRBD1,-,TRBJ2-2,TGCGCCAGCAGCTTGGGGGGACAGCTTTTGGACACCGGGGAGCTGTTTTTT,CASSLGGQLLDTGELFF
TRBV7-8,TRBD2,few,TRBJ2-1,TGTGCCAGCAGCAATCTAGCGGGATACAATGAGCAGTTCTTC,CASSNLAGYNEQFF
TRBV5-1,-,-,TRBJ2-3,TGCGCCAGCAGCTCGGGTGGGCCTGGAACAAATACGCCGTATTTT,CASSSGGPGTNTPYF
TRBV5-1,-,-,TRBJ2-3,-,CASSFGPGGSTDTQYF
TRBV12-3/TRBV12-4,-,few,TRBJ2-1,TGTGCCAGCAGACACACAGGGTCCAATGAGCAGTTCTTC,CASRHTGSNEQFF
TRBV7-9,-,-,TRBJ2-5,TGTGCCAGCAGCTCTAAATGGGGGCCAGAGACCCAGTACTTC,CASSSKWGPETQYF
TRBV28,-,few,TRBJ2-3,TGTGCCAGCAGTGTGGAGGGTACGCAGTATTTT,CASSVEGTQYF
TRBV29-1,-,few,TRBJ1-2,TGCAGCGTTGTCGGGGGCGGGGACTATGGCTACACCTTC,CSVVGGGDYGYTF
TRBV12-3/TRBV12-4,-,few,TRBJ2-4,TGTGCCAGCAGTTGGGCTTGGGAGGCCGGGGGCATTCAGTACTTC,CASSWAWEAGGIQYF
TRBV5-1,-,many,TRBJ2-7,TGTGCCAGCAGTTCGGGCCTGTACGAGCAGTACTTC,CASSSGLYEQYF
TRBV6-8,-,few,TRBJ1-5,TGTGCCAGCAGTTACAGGTGGCCTGGTCAGCCCCAGCATTTT,CASSYRWPGQPQHF
TRBV6-1,TRBD1,-,TRBJ2-5,TGTGCCAGTTACCGGGACAGGAGAGAGACCCAGTACTTC,CASYRDRRETQYF
TRBV5-1,TRBD2,-,TRBJ2-1,TGCGCCAGCAGCTCCGGGACTAGCGTACACAATGAGCAGTTCTTC,CASSSGTSVHNEQFF
TRBV20-1,TRBD2,-,TRBJ2-5,TGCAGTGCTAAACTAGCGGGAGCGGAGACCCAGTACTTC,CSAKLAGAETQYF
TRBV4-1,TRBD1,-,TRBJ2-2,TGCGCCAGCAGCCAAGAGGACAGGGGGAACACCGGGGAGCTGTTTTTT,CASSQEDRGNTGELFF
TRBV6-1,-,few,TRBJ1-1,TGTGCCAGCAGTCAACAGGGAGGAGCTTTCTTT,CASSQQGGAFF
TRBV20-1,-,-,TRBJ1-2,TGCAGTGCTAGGCCGGCAGAGTCTTCGTATGGCTACACCTTC,CSARPAESSYGYTF
TRBV20-1,-,few,TRBJ1-2,TGCAGTGTCAGGGAGCCCTATGGCTACACCTTC,CSVREPYGYTF
TRBV15,-,-,TRBJ2-3,TGTGCCACCAGCAGAGTAGGAATGGGTGGCACAGATACGCAGTATTTT,CATSRVGMGGTDTQYF
TRBV20-1,-,few,TRBJ2-5,TGCAGTGGAGGGTACCAAGAGACCCAGTACTTC,CSGGYQETQYF
TRBV24-1,TRBD2,few,TRBJ2-1,TGTGCCACCAGTGAAGGACTAGCGGGGAACTACAATGAGCAGTTCTTC,CATSEGLAGNYNEQFF
TRBV5-1,-,many,TRBJ2-5,TGCGCCAGCAGTTCCGACTGGGCGTTTAAAGAGACCCAGTACTTC,CASSSDWAFKETQYF
TRBV19,-,-,TRBJ1-1,TGTGCCAGTAGTATGGACTGGACTGAAGCTTTCTTT,CASSMDWTEAFF
TRBV7-7,-,-,TRBJ2-1,TGTGCCAGCAGCTCCCAACTCAACACCGAGCAGTTCTTC,CASSSQLNTEQFF
TRBV5-1,-,-,TRBJ2-2,TGCGCCAGCGGGGTGTCGGGCACCGGGGAGCTGTTTTTT,CASGVSGTGELFF
TRBV12-5,-,-,TRBJ2-5,TGTGCTAGTGGTTTGGCCGGGTCCCCCTGGGGGACCCAGTACTTC,CASGLAGSPWGTQYF
TRBV20-1,TRBD2,-,TRBJ2-7,TGCAGTGCTAGAGTTCCGGGACTAGCGACCTACGAGCAGTACTTC,CSARVPGLATYEQYF
TRBV2,-,few,TRBJ2-5,TGTGCCAGCACCCCAGGGATTAGCAGGGAGACCCAGTACTTC,CASTPGISRETQYF
TRBV3-1,-,many,TRBJ2-5,TGTGCCAGCATCGGCTCACGGGGGGAGACCCAGTACTTC,CASIGSRGETQYF
TRBV7-2,TRBD1,few,TRBJ2-7,TGTGCCAGCAGCTCCCTGGGGACAGACTACGAGCAGTACTTC,CASSSLGTDYEQYF
TRBV12-3/TRBV12-4,-,many,TRBJ2-1,TGTGCCAGCAGACCGGACGCGGCTGGAAGGGAGCAGTTCTTC,CASRPDAAGREQFF
TRBV6-5,-,medium-sized,TRBJ2-3,TGTGCCAGCAGGACCAGCCAGGGTGCAGATACGCAGTATTTT,CASRTSQGADTQYF
TRBV30,-,many,TRBJ2-2,TGTGCCTGGAGCAGGGGGGTGAACACCGGGGAGCTGTTTTTT,CAWSRGVNTGELFF
TRBV7-8,TRBD1,few,TRBJ2-5,TGTGCCAGCAGCTTGCGACAGGGGGAGCAAGAGACCCAGTACTTC,CASSLRQGEQETQYF
TRBV18,-,few,TRBJ1-2,TGTGCCAGCTCACCAAGTACAGGTGGCGTTGGCTACACCTTC,CASSPSTGGVGYTF
TRBV4-1,-,few,TRBJ2-1,TGCGCCAGCAGCCAAGTGTTAATCGACAGCTCCTACAATGAGCAGTTCTTC,CASSQVLIDSSYNEQFF
TRBV12-3/TRBV12-4,TRBD2,-,TRBJ2-3,TGTGCCAGCATCCTCGGGAGGGCTAGCACAGATACGCAGTATTTT,CASILGRASTDTQYF
TRBV10-1,TRBD2,-,TRBJ2-3,TGCGCCAGCAGTGGACTAGCGGGAGCTTATACGCAGTATTTT,CASSGLAGAYTQYF
TRBV7-6,-,-,TRBJ2-5,TGTGCCAGCAGCTTGGGGGTTAAGTCACTCCTCCAAGAGACCCAGTACTTC,CASSLGVKSLLQETQYF